Presented here are 14 T cell receptor beta chains from one specimen sequenced in a study of T-cell reconstitution after alpha-beta-depleted transplantation in children. Unique molecular identifiers were built into the TCRbeta library. TCRdb reprocessed the PCR reads via MiXCR and lists one record per CDR3 protein. The sample yields under 750,000 distinct CDR3 sequences, about 23% seen once. The source material was PBMCs, mostly from graft donor cells, sampled 360 days after TCRalphabeta/CD19-depleted stem cell transplant. Receptors originate from a boy under three years old who had a stem cell transplant for acute myeloid leukemia, so the T cells may come from the graft donor.

This clonotype has at least ten counts. The chain couples TRBV2 to TRBJ2-7, with 9 bases lining up with TRBD1. This CDR3 comprises 16 residues. Germline values: CDR1 SNHLY, CDR2 FYNNEI. The J segment lost 3 bases and the V segment lost 3 bases, leaving 9 bases of the junction unmatched. CDR3 sequence: CASSEDEHRGLYEQYF. The DNA for the CDR3 is TGTGCCAGCAGTGAGGACGAGCACAGGGGGCTCTACGAGCAGTACTTC.

V gene TRBV12-3 or TRBV12-4 combines with J gene TRBJ2-2; perhaps TRBD1 as D (6 bases). This CDR3 region has 14 residues. Trimming cost V 5 bases and J 6 bases, with 13 bases left between them. CDR3 loop: CASSLTGYPGELFF. CDR3 coding DNA: TGTGCCAGCAGTCTTACAGGGTACCCCGGGGAGCTGTTTTTT.

The genes are TRBV6-1 and TRBJ1-1; no clear D gene. CDR1 and CDR2 from the germline V gene are MNHNS and SASEGT. This CDR3 has 13 amino acids. V was pared by 5 bases and J by 5 bases, with 12 bases between. CDR3 residues: CASSRAFETEAFF. DNA for the CDR3: TGTGCCAGCAGTCGGGCCTTTGAAACTGAAGCTTTCTTT.

The V and J genes are TRBV10-3 and TRBJ2-3, with unresolved D. The length of the CDR3 is 12 residues. CDR1 ENHRY and CDR2 SYGVKD come from the germline V gene. The germline V and J ends were trimmed by 0 bases and 7 bases, with 5 bases remaining between them. The CDR3 coding sequence is TGTGCCATCAGTGAGTCCGTGAATACGCAGTATTTT. Amino acids: CAISESVNTQYF.

About this clonotype itself: This is likely a read error, given that the CDR3 carries no conserved phenylalanine or tryptophan at its end. V is TRBV12-3 or TRBV12-4 and J is TRBJ2-1, with 8 bases fitting TRBD2. With V trimmed by 2 bases and J by 8 bases, 8 bases remained unmatched. The CDR3 spans 15 residues. CDR3 DNA sequence: TGTGCCAGCAGTTTAAAAGGACTAGCTAGAGATGAGCAGTTCCTC. It codes for CASSLKGLARDEQFL.

The chain has TRBV5-1 and TRBJ2-3; 9 bases line up with TRBD2. Germline V lookup: CDR1 SGHRS, CDR2 YFSETQ. The junction had 6 bases not matched to a gene; V was cut back by 0 bases and J by 4 bases. The CDR3 spans 16 residues. This chain's CDR3 is CASSLDGGGAPDTQYF. The CDR3 DNA reads TGCGCCAGCAGCTTGGATGGCGGGGGGGCTCCAGATACGCAGTATTTT.

The CDR3 protein is CATGRQGVNEQFF. Here the CDR3 DNA reads TGTGCCACGGGAAGACAGGGTGTAAATGAGCAGTTCTTC. The chain couples TRBV15 to TRBJ2-1; 7 bases line up with TRBD1. This CDR3 contains 13 residues. Germline loops: CDR1 LNHNV, CDR2 YYDKDF (reference sequence). The V gene end was trimmed by 9 bases and the J gene end by 7 bases; junction bases not matched to a gene: 9.

The chain carries TRBV9 and TRBJ1-2; D uncertain. The CDR3 runs 13 residues. Germline CDR1 reads SGDLS; CDR2 reads YYNGEE. The V gene lost 4 bases and the J gene lost 4 bases, with 11 bases spanning the gap. This CDR3 is CASSLPGFYGYTF. CDR3 nucleotide sequence: TGTGCCAGCAGCCTCCCGGGATTCTATGGCTACACCTTC.

This clonotype was counted a few times. The chain combines TRBV24-1 with TRBJ1-1, with 11 bases lining up with TRBD1. The germline gives CDR1 KGHDR, CDR2 SFDVKD. Trimming at V came to 3 bases and at J to 3 bases, leaving 2 bases not matched to a gene. This CDR3 region has 15 residues. The CDR3 DNA sequence: TGTGCCACCAGTGATGGGGGACAGGGGGACACTGAAGCTTTCTTT. It specifies CATSDGGQGDTEAFF.

This clonotype was seen more than once but under ten times. The rearrangement uses TRBV7-2 and TRBJ2-5, with 7 bases fitting TRBD2. V dropped 1 base and J dropped 0; count of bases not matched to a gene: 5. The CDR3 sequence is 16 residues long. Germline V gives CDR1 SGHTA, CDR2 FQGNSA. The CDR3 protein is CASSLVGTTYQETQYF. The CDR3 DNA is TGTGCCAGCAGCTTAGTTGGGACTACCTACCAAGAGACCCAGTACTTC. The full variable domain, rest sourced from reference TRBV7-2 and TRBJ2-5, is GAGVSQSPSNKVTEKGKDVELRCDPISGHTALYWYRQSLGQGLEFLIYFQGNSAPDKSGLPSDRFSAERTGGSVSTLTIQRTQQEDSAVYLCASSLVGTTYQETQYFGPGTRLLVL.

The table lists this clonotype with a few counts. The gene calls are TRBV15 and TRBJ2-5, with D uncertain. Germline-derived CDR1 and CDR2 are LNHNV and YYDKDF (reference sequence). This CDR3 is built from 13 residues. Trimming took off 6 bases at V and 2 bases at J, with 10 bases between the two ends. CDR3 amino acids: CATRVGSQETQYF. DNA of the CDR3: TGTGCCACCAGGGTGGGCTCTCAAGAGACCCAGTACTTC. Looking up the rest from reference TRBV15 and TRBJ2-5 gives the full variable domain: DAMVIQNPRYQVTQFGKPVTLSCSQTLNHNVMYWYQQKSSQAPKLLFHYYDKDFNNEADTPDNFQSRRPNTSFCFLDIRSPGLGDTAMYLCATRVGSQETQYFGPGTRLLVL.

This clonotype was seen many times. V usage is TRBV12-3 or TRBV12-4 and J usage is TRBJ2-5; 8 bases line up with TRBD1. This CDR3 contains 16 residues. With V trimmed by 4 bases and J by 1 base, 8 bases remained unmatched. The CDR3 DNA reads as TGTGCCAGCAGTTCCCCGACAGGGGAAGTCCAAGAGACCCAGTACTTC. It encodes CASSSPTGEVQETQYF.

The chain combines TRBV15 with TRBJ1-2, with 8 bases aligning to TRBD1. J gave up 3 bases and V 3 bases, and 6 bases lay outside the gene matches. Per germline, CDR1 LNHNV and CDR2 YYDKDF (reference sequence). The CDR3 loop spans 15 amino acids. CDR3 in DNA: TGTGCCACCAGCAGCTACGGACAGGGCGACTATGGCTACACCTTC. This codes for CATSSYGQGDYGYTF.

At least ten counts were recorded for this clonotype. The chain has TRBV7-2 and TRBJ1-5; 7 nucleotides match TRBD1. V lost 3 bases, J lost 5 bases, and 1 base stayed unmatched. This CDR3 region has 13 residues. The germline V gene encodes CDR1 SGHTA and CDR2 FQGNSA. The CDR3 protein is CASSFTGDQPQHF. CDR3 nucleotides: TGTGCCAGCAGCTTCACAGGGGATCAGCCCCAGCATTTT.